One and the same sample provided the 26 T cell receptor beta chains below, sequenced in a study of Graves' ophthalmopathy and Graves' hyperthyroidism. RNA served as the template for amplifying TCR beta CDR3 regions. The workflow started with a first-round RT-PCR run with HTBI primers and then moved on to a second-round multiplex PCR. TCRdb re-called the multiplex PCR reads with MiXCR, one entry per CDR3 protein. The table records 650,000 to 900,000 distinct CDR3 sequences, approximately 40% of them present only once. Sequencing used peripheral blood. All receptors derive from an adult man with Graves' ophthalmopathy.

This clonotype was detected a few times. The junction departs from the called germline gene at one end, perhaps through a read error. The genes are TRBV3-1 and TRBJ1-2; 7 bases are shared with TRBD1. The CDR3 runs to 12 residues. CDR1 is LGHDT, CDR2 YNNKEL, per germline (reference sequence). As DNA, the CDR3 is TGTGCCAGCAGCAAGTCAGGACAGGATCTGTCTTTC. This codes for CASSKSGQDLSF.

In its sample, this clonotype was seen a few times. CDR3: CASSLAAQAGSEKLFF. The CDR3 nucleotides are TGTGCCAGCAGCTTGGCGGCACAGGCGGGGAGTGAAAAACTGTTTTTT. This sequence joins TRBV5-4 and TRBJ1-4; TRBD1 might be the D (5 bases). Germline V gives CDR1 SGHNT, CDR2 YYREEE (reference sequence). Trimming stripped 0 bases from V and 7 bases from J, with 16 bases between. There are 16 residues in the CDR3. Complete variable domain (other parts from reference TRBV5-4 and TRBJ1-4): ETGVTQSPTHLIKTRGQQVTLRCSSQSGHNTVSWYQQALGQGPQFIFQYYREEENGRGNFPPRFSGLQFPNYSSELNVNALELDDSALYLCASSLAAQAGSEKLFFGSGTQLSVL.

The CDR3 DNA sequence: TGTGCCAGCAGTTTAGCCCTGAATGAAAAACTGTTTTTT. It specifies CASSLALNEKLFF. The chain combines TRBV28 with TRBJ1-4; no clear D gene. V lost 2 bases to trimming and J lost 5 bases, with 6 bases between them. The germline V gene has CDR1 MDHEN and CDR2 SYDVKM. The CDR3 is 13 residues long.

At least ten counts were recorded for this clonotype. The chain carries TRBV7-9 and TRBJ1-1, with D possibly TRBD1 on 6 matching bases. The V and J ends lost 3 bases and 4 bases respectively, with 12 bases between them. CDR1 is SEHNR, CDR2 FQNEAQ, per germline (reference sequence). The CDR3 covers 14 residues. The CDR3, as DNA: TGTGCCAGCAGCTTGGCCACAGGGATCACTGAAGCTTTCTTT. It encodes CASSLATGITEAFF.

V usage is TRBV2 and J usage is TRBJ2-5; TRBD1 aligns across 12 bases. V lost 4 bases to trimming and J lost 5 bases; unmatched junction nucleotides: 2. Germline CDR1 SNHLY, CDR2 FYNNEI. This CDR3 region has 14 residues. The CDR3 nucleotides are TGTGCCAGCAGTGGGGACAGGGGGCAGGAGACCCAGTACTTC. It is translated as CASSGDRGQETQYF.

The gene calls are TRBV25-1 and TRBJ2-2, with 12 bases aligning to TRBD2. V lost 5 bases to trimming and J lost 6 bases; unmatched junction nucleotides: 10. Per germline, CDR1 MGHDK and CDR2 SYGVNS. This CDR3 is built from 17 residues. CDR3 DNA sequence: TGTGCCAGCAGTCCAAGGACTAGCGGGACCACGGCCGGGGAGCTGTTTTTT. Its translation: CASSPRTSGTTAGELFF.

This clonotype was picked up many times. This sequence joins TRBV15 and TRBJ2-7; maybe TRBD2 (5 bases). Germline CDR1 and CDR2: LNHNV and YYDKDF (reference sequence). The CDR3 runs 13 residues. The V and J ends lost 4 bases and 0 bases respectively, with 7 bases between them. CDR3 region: CATSIRGSYEQYF. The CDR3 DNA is TGTGCCACCAGCATACGGGGCTCCTACGAGCAGTACTTC.

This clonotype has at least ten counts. CDR3 DNA sequence: TGTGCCAGCAGCTCGCCGGACAGGGGGAGCTATGGCTACACCTTC. Translated, it gives CASSSPDRGSYGYTF. The chain joins TRBV7-8 to TRBJ1-2; 10 nucleotides match TRBD1. V lost 4 bases to trimming and J lost 4 bases; unmatched junction nucleotides: 6. The CDR3 loop spans 15 amino acids. Germline-derived CDR1 and CDR2 are SGHVS and FQNEAQ.

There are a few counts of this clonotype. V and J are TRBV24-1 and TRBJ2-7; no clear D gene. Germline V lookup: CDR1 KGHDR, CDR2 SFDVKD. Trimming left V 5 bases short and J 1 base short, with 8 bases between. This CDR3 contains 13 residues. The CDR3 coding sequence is TGTGCCACCAGTGCTCCGGAATCCTACGAGCAGTACTTC. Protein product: CATSAPESYEQYF.

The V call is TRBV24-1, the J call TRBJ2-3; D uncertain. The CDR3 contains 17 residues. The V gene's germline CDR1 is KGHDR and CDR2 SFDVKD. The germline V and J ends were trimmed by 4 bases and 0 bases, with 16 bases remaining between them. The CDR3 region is CATSEFRSTSSTDTQYF. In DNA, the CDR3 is TGTGCCACCAGTGAGTTCAGATCGACGTCTAGCACAGATACGCAGTATTTT.

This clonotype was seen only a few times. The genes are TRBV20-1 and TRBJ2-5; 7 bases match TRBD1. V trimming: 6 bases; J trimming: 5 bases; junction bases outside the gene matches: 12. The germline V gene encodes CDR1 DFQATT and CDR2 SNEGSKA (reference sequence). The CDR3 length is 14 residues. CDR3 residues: CSASLGGSRETQYF. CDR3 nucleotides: TGCAGTGCCTCATTAGGGGGCAGTCGGGAGACCCAGTACTTC.

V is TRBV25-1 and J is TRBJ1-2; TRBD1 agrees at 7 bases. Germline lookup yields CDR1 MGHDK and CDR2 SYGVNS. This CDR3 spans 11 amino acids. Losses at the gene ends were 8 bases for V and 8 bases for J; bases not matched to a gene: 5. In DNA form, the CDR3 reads TGTGCCAGCGTTGTGACAGGGGGCTACACCTTC. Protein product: CASVVTGGYTF.

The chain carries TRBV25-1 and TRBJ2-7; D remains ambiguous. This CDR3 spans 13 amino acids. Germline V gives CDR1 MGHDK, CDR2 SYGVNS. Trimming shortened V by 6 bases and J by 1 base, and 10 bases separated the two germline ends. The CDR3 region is CASRGPVSYEQYF. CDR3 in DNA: TGTGCCAGCAGAGGTCCCGTGTCCTACGAGCAGTACTTC.

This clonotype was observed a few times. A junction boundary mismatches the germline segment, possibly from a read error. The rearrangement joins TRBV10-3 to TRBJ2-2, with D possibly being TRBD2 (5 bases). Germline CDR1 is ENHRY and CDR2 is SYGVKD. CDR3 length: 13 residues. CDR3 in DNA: TGTGCCAGCAGTGAGGGCCTCCGCAGGGAGCTGTTTTTT. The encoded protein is CASSEGLRRELFF.

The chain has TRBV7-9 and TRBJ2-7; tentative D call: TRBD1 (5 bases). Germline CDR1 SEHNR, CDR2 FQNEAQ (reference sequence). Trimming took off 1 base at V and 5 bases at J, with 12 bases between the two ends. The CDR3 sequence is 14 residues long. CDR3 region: CASSLDRPGDEQYF. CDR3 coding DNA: TGTGCCAGCAGCTTAGACAGGCCGGGCGACGAGCAGTACTTC.

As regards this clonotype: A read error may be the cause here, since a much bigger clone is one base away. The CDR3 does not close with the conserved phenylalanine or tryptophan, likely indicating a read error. In DNA form, the CDR3 reads TGTGCCAGCAGTCCGTTGGGGACGGGCCGCTCCTACGAGCAGTACCTC. Translated, it gives CASSPLGTGRSYEQYL. J is TRBJ2-7 and V is TRBV25-1; D tentatively fits TRBD1 or TRBD2 (5 bases each). Trimming shortened V by 5 bases and J by 0 bases, and 17 bases separated the two germline ends. Germline V gives CDR1 MGHDK, CDR2 SYGVNS. The CDR3 loop spans 16 amino acids.

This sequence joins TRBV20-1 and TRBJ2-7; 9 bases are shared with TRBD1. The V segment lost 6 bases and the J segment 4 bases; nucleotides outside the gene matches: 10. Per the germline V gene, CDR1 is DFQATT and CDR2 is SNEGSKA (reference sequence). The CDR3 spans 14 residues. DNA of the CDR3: TGCAGTGCCAGGGGGGACAGGGACTTTTACGAGCAGTACTTC. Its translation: CSARGDRDFYEQYF.

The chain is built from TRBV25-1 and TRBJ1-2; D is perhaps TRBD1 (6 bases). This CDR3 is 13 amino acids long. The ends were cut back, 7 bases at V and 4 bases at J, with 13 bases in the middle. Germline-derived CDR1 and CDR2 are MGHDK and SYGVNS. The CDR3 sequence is CASTRGAVYGYTF. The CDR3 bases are TGTGCCAGCACCCGGGGGGCAGTCTATGGCTACACCTTC.

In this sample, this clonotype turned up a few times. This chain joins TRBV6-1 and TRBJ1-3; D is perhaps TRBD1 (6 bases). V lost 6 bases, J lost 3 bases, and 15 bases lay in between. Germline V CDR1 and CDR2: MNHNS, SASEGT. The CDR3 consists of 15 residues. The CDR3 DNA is TGTGCCAGCAGCGCAAGTGGGGGGCATGGAAACACCATATATTTT. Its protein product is CASSASGGHGNTIYF.

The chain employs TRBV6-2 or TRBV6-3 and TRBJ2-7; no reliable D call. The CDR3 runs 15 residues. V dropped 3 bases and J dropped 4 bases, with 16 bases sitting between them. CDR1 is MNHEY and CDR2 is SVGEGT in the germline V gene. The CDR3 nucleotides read TGTGCCAGCAGTTATCTCTCGGCAGAAGAGTACGAGCAGTACTTC. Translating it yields CASSYLSAEEYEQYF.

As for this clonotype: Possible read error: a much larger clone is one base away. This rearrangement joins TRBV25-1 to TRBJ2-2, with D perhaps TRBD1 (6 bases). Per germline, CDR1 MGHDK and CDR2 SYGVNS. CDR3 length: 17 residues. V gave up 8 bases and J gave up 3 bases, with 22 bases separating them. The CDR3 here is CASREGRRGKDTGELFF. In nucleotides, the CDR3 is TGTGCCAGCCGCGAGGGACGAAGGGGGAAGGACACCGGGGAGCTGTTTTTT.

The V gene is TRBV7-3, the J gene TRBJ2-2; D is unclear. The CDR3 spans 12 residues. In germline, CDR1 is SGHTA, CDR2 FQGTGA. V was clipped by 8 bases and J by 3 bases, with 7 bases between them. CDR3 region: CASGPDTGELFF. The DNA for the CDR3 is TGTGCCAGCGGCCCCGACACCGGGGAGCTGTTTTTT.

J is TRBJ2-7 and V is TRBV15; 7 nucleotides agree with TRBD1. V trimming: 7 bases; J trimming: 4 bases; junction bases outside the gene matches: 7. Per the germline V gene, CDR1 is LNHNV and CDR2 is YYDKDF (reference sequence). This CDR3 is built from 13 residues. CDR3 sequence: CATIEGQRYEQYF. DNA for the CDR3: TGTGCCACCATCGAGGGACAGCGGTACGAGCAGTACTTC.

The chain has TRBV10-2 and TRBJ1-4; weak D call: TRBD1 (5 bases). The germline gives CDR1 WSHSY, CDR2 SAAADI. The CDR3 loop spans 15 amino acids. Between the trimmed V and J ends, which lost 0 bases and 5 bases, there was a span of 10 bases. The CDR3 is CASSESPGPNEKLFF. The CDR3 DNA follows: TGCGCCAGCAGTGAGTCGCCGGGGCCGAATGAAAAACTGTTTTTT.

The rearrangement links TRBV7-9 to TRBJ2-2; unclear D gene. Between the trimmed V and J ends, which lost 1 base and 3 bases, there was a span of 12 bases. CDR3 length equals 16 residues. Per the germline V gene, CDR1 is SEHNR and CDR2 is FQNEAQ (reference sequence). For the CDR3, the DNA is TGTGCCAGCAGCTTAGGGGTCCAGAGGTACACCGGGGAGCTGTTTTTT. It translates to CASSLGVQRYTGELFF.

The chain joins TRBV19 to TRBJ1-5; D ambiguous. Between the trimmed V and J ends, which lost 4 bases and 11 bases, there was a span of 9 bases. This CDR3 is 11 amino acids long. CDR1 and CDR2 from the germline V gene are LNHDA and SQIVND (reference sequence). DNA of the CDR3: TGTGCCAGTAGTAACGGCCTTGCCCAGCATTTT. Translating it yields CASSNGLAQHF.